These T cell receptor beta chains were read from a single sample in a study of blood T cell repertoires in COVID-19. Data came from immunoSEQ multiplex PCR; TCRdb stores just in-frame clones and leaves some out. The data show fewer than 110,000 clones, 89% seen once. The sample comprised peripheral blood. The source of these receptors is an older woman with acute or convalescent COVID-19. Each CDR3 is given with its conserved first and last residue. The D gene is left open where the match is weak. The size of a clone is reported for some rows only, either as once, few or many, or as a class for expanded clones.

v_gene: TRBV6-5; d_gene: NA; j_gene: TRBJ1-3; abundance: once; CDR3aa: CASSYEGGSSGNTIYF; CDR3nt: TGTGCCAGCAGTTACGAAGGCGGCAGCTCTGGAAACACCATATATTTT
v_gene: TRBV4-2; d_gene: NA; j_gene: TRBJ1-5; abundance: NA; CDR3aa: CASSQDAQVDQPQHF; CDR3nt: TGTGCCAGCAGCCAAGATGCACAGGTGGATCAGCCCCAGCATTTT
v_gene: TRBV28; d_gene: NA; j_gene: TRBJ2-3; abundance: NA; CDR3aa: CASSLEGAGDTQYF; CDR3nt: TGTGCCAGCAGTTTAGAGGGAGCGGGAGATACGCAGTATTTT
v_gene: TRBV19; d_gene: TRBD2; j_gene: TRBJ2-1; abundance: NA; CDR3aa: CASNRGGSGGEQFF; CDR3nt: TGTGCCAGTAACCGGGGCGGGAGTGGGGGTGAGCAGTTCTTC
v_gene: TRBV5-1; d_gene: NA; j_gene: TRBJ2-7; abundance: NA; CDR3aa: CASRGTYEQYF; CDR3nt: TGCGCCAGCCGGGGGACCTACGAGCAGTACTTC
v_gene: TRBV19; d_gene: TRBD1; j_gene: TRBJ1-1; abundance: NA; CDR3aa: CASISPGGTEAFF; CDR3nt: TGTGCCAGTATTTCTCCAGGGGGCACTGAAGCTTTCTTT
v_gene: TRBV7-2; d_gene: TRBD1; j_gene: TRBJ1-2; abundance: NA; CDR3aa: CASSPGTGRGRYTF; CDR3nt: TGTGCCAGCAGCCCCGGGACAGGGCGGGGTCGCTACACCTTC
v_gene: TRBV4-2; d_gene: TRBD2; j_gene: TRBJ2-1; abundance: NA; CDR3aa: CASSPTSGRANEQFF; CDR3nt: TGTGCCAGCAGCCCGACTAGCGGGAGGGCAAATGAGCAGTTCTTC
v_gene: TRBV4-1; d_gene: TRBD2; j_gene: TRBJ2-1; abundance: NA; CDR3aa: CASSQEVPRATAGVEQFF; CDR3nt: TGCGCCAGCAGCCAAGAGGTCCCGCGGGCAACGGCGGGAGTAGAGCAGTTCTTC
v_gene: TRBV7-6; d_gene: NA; j_gene: TRBJ2-2; abundance: NA; CDR3aa: CASSPPVGSGSTGELFF; CDR3nt: TGTGCCAGCAGCCCCCCCGTCGGGAGTGGTTCCACCGGGGAGCTGTTTTTT